The rows below give T cell receptor beta chains drawn from one sample of a study of human T cells and chemical hapten exposure. From the RACE reads, TCRdb called clonotypes with MiXCR, one entry per CDR3 protein. The sample includes approximately 80,000 distinct CDR3 sequences, roughly 13% of them seen just once. This sample comprised whole blood, obtained in connection with sensitization to the hapten diphenylcyclopropenone (DPC). Every receptor here comes from a woman between 50 and 59 years old with alopecia areata. Some clones in this sample may be carry-over from other donors' samples. Each CDR3 is given with its conserved first and last residue. Fields, in order: J gene, D gene, clone size, V gene, CDR3 DNA, CDR3 protein. The D gene is left open where the match is weak. Rows may omit the clone size; those that give it use once, few, many or a size class.

>TRBJ2-3|.|many|TRBV20-1
TGCAGTGCTGTTCTTACTCGGGAGACAGATACGCAGTATTTT
CSAVLTRETDTQYF
>TRBJ1-5|TRBD1|.|TRBV7-2
TGTGCCAGCAGCTCCCCTGACAGGGCAGAGCCCCAGCATTTT
CASSSPDRAEPQHF
>TRBJ2-1|TRBD2|few|TRBV3-1
TGTGCCAGCAGCCACCAAGGACTAGCGGACTACAATGAGCAGTTCTTC
CASSHQGLADYNEQFF
>TRBJ2-1|.|many|TRBV7-9
TGTGCCAGCAGCCCCCCTCGGGACCGAGGATCGTTCTTC
CASSPPRDRGSFF
>TRBJ1-1|TRBD1|many|TRBV7-9
TGTGCCAGCAGCTTAGCGGGGACAGGGGCTGTCACTGAAGCTTTCTTT
CASSLAGTGAVTEAFF
>TRBJ1-1|.|few|TRBV11-2
TGTGCCGGCAGCCCTGGGACTGAAGCTTTCTTT
CAGSPGTEAFF
>TRBJ1-4|TRBD1|few|TRBV19
TGTGCCAGTAGTACCCCACGGGGACAGAAGATCATCGGCAATGAAAAACTGTTTTTT
CASSTPRGQKIIGNEKLFF
>TRBJ2-7|TRBD1|.|TRBV25-1
TGTGCCAGCAGCCAGGGGGACGAGCAGTACTTC
CASSQGDEQYF
>TRBJ2-1|TRBD2|many|TRBV11-2
TGTGCCAGCAGCCGCATTGCGGGGGATTGGGGTTGGAATGAGCAGTTCTTC
CASSRIAGDWGWNEQFF
>TRBJ2-2|.|.|TRBV3-1
TGTGCCAGCAGCCATCTCGTGGGGGAGTTGAAGACCGGGGAGCTGTTTTTT
CASSHLVGELKTGELFF
>TRBJ1-4|.|.|TRBV16
TGTGCCAGCAGCCCCACGCGGCAGGGGAATGAAAAACTGTTTTTT
CASSPTRQGNEKLFF
>TRBJ1-3|.|few|TRBV18
TGTGCCAGCTCACCAGACCACTACTCTGGAAACACCATATATTTT
CASSPDHYSGNTIYF
>TRBJ2-1|TRBD2|.|TRBV29-1
TGCAGCGTTGAAGTAGCGGGAGTTGAGCAGTTCTTC
CSVEVAGVEQFF
>TRBJ1-5|.|many|TRBV20-1
TGCAGTGCTAGACAGGGCGGTCAGCCCCAGCATTTT
CSARQGGQPQHF
>TRBJ1-1|.|few|TRBV2
TGTGCCAGCACCGCCAGCCTGAACACTGAAGCTTTCTTT
CASTASLNTEAFF
>TRBJ1-3|.|many|TRBV12-3/TRBV12-4
TGTGCCAGCAGGGTGGGAAACGGTCAAGCTTTT
CASRVGNGQAF
>TRBJ1-2|TRBD1|.|TRBV5-5
TGTGCCAGCAGCTTCAGGGACAGGGGGCTGGACGGCTACACCTTC
CASSFRDRGLDGYTF
>TRBJ1-5|TRBD1|few|TRBV10-1
TGCGCCAGCAGTGACGACAGGGGATGGAGTCAGCCCCAGCATTTT
CASSDDRGWSQPQHF
>TRBJ2-3|TRBD2|few|TRBV29-1
TGCAGCGTTTCATCGGGACTAGCGGGAGATCCAGATACGCAGTATTTT
CSVSSGLAGDPDTQYF
>TRBJ1-1|.|few|TRBV12-3/TRBV12-4
TGTGCCAGCAGTCCCGACAGGATTAACACTGAAGCTTTCTTT
CASSPDRINTEAFF
>TRBJ2-3|TRBD1|.|TRBV9
TGTGCCAGCAGCGCGGTTGGGACAGGGCGGGATACGCAGTATTTT
CASSAVGTGRDTQYF
>TRBJ1-1|TRBD1|few|TRBV20-1
TGCAGTGCTAGGGATCCGGGACAGCTGAACACTGAAGCTTTCTTT
CSARDPGQLNTEAFF
>TRBJ2-7|.|.|TRBV20-1
TGCAGTGCCTTCTCAACGGACACCCGGGACCTCGCCTACGAGCAGTACTTC
CSAFSTDTRDLAYEQYF
>TRBJ2-5|TRBD2|few|TRBV29-1
TGCAGCGTTGAATCGGCGGGAGTAGAGGAGACCCAGTACTTC
CSVESAGVEETQYF
>TRBJ1-2|.|.|TRBV30
TGTGCCTGGAGTGTAAGCCCGGGGGCGCATGGCTACACCTTC
CAWSVSPGAHGYTF
>TRBJ1-5|.|few|TRBV11-2
TGTGCCAGCAGCCTCTATCAGCCCCAGCATTTT
CASSLYQPQHF
>TRBJ2-3|.|.|TRBV29-1
TGCAGCGCCCCCCCACAGAACACAGATACGCAGTATTTT
CSAPPQNTDTQYF
>TRBJ2-7|TRBD1|many|TRBV29-1
TGCAGCGTTGGGGGGACAGGGGCCTACGAGCAGTACTTC
CSVGGTGAYEQYF
>TRBJ2-1|.|.|TRBV20-1
TGCAGTGCTAGAGTCAGTCGCTCCTACAATGAGCAGTTCTTC
CSARVSRSYNEQFF
>TRBJ2-5|TRBD2|.|TRBV9
TGTGCCAGCAGCCAGGGAGGGGCCTTGATTGAGACCCAGTACTTC
CASSQGGALIETQYF
>TRBJ1-4|.|few|TRBV20-1
TGCAGTGCTAAACCCATAATTTCAACGGGTGAAAAACTGTTTTTT
CSAKPIISTGEKLFF
>TRBJ2-1|TRBD2|.|TRBV20-1
TGCAGTGCTAGAGGAGGTAGCGGGAGTGGTGAGCAGTTCTTC
CSARGGSGSGEQFF
>TRBJ2-1|.|many|TRBV6-1
TGTGCCAGCAGTGCGGGGAGGGGGAATGAGCAGTTCTTC
CASSAGRGNEQFF